The 31 T cell receptor beta chains reported below all come from one sample, sequenced in a study of T cells after yellow fever vaccination. TCRdb recomputed calls from the 5' RACE reads with MiXCR, one row per CDR3 protein. The profile shows approximately 300,000 distinct CDR3 sequences, about 11% of them singletons. This sample comprised CD4+ T cells sorted from PBMCs, obtained 45 days after the yellow fever booster vaccination. The receptors were gathered from a man aged 18 to 30 who received the YFV17D yellow fever vaccine.

The chain couples TRBV7-2 to TRBJ2-5; D possibly matches TRBD1 or TRBD2 (6 bases each). V was cut by 5 bases and J by 6 bases, with 19 bases left in between. CDR3 size: 15 residues. The germline CDR1 and CDR2 sequences are SGHTA and FQGNSA. Here the CDR3 DNA reads TGTGCCAGCAGCCCTCGAGGGGGGCCTCGGAAGACCCAGTACTTC. Translating it yields CASSPRGGPRKTQYF.

V gene TRBV18 combines with J gene TRBJ2-1; no reliable D call. The V gene lost 3 bases and the J gene lost 5 bases, with 11 bases spanning the gap. Germline CDR1 and CDR2: KGHSH and LQKENI. CDR3 length: 14 residues. The CDR3 reads CASSPLPVDNEQFF. For the CDR3, the DNA is TGTGCCAGCTCACCCCTACCCGTGGACAATGAGCAGTTCTTC. The whole variable domain, filled in from reference TRBV18 and TRBJ2-1, reads NAGVMQNPRHLVRRRGQEARLRCSPMKGHSHVYWYRQLPEEGLKFMVYLQKENIIDESGMPKERFSAEFPKEGPSILRIQQVVRGDSAAYFCASSPLPVDNEQFFGPGTRLTVL.

This clonotype was observed a handful of times. The chain employs TRBV4-3 and TRBJ1-2, with TRBD1 matching 9 bases. The CDR3 runs to 13 residues. Losses at the gene ends were 5 bases for V and 5 bases for J; bases not matched to a gene: 3. From germline, CDR1 is LGHNA and CDR2 YSLEER. CDR3 protein: CASSYDRGYGYTF. The CDR3 DNA sequence: TGCGCCAGCAGCTATGACAGGGGGTATGGCTACACCTTC.

This clonotype has just a few counts. V and J are TRBV6-5 and TRBJ2-6; D remains ambiguous. Trimming cost V 3 bases and J 0 bases, with 9 bases left between them. This CDR3 is built from 16 residues. Germline CDR1 MNHEY, CDR2 SVGAGI. This chain's CDR3 is CASSYRPVSGANVLTF. The CDR3 DNA sequence: TGTGCCAGCAGTTATCGACCGGTCTCTGGGGCCAACGTCCTGACTTTC.

In its sample, this clonotype was seen a few times. The CDR3 sequence is CASSSLAGGPQETQYF. In DNA form, the CDR3 reads TGTGCCAGCAGCAGCCTAGCGGGGGGTCCCCAAGAGACCCAGTACTTC. The V gene is TRBV7-2, the J gene TRBJ2-5, with 11 bases matching TRBD2. Trimming removed 5 bases from V and 1 base from J; junction bases left unmatched: 6. CDR3 length: 16 residues. Germline V gives CDR1 SGHTA, CDR2 FQGNSA.

V usage is TRBV6-5 and J usage is TRBJ2-4; a weak D match, TRBD2 (5 bases). Trimming took 2 bases from V and 1 from J, leaving 12 bases between them. The CDR3 has 16 residues. Per germline, CDR1 MNHEY and CDR2 SVGAGI. The CDR3 loop reads CASSYDYLTAKNIQYF. In DNA form, the CDR3 reads TGTGCCAGCAGTTACGACTACCTTACGGCCAAAAACATTCAGTACTTC.

This clonotype turned up a few times. The chain carries TRBV3-1 and TRBJ2-3; 9 positions match TRBD2. Per the germline V gene, CDR1 is LGHDT and CDR2 is YNNKEL (reference sequence). J was trimmed by 1 base and V by 1 base; bases with no gene match: 3. This CDR3 has 16 residues. In DNA, the CDR3 is TGTGCCAGCAGCCAAGCGAAGCGGGGGGGCACAGATACGCAGTATTTT. This gives the protein CASSQAKRGGTDTQYF.

The chain uses TRBV9 and TRBJ2-5, with TRBD1 identical over 7 bases. Germline V gene sequence: CDR1 SGDLS, CDR2 YYNGEE. V trimming: 3 bases; J trimming: 0 bases; junction bases outside the gene matches: 2. This CDR3 spans 14 amino acids. For the CDR3, the DNA is TGTGCCAGCAGCGGGGGACAGAACCAAGAGACCCAGTACTTC. It specifies CASSGGQNQETQYF.

The chain links TRBV6-5 to TRBJ1-6; perhaps TRBD1 as D (5 bases). Per germline, CDR1 MNHEY and CDR2 SVGAGI. The CDR3 length is 16 residues. V was cut by 5 bases and J by 4 bases, with 15 bases left in between. The CDR3 spells CASSPGGRPYNSPLHF. DNA for the CDR3: TGTGCCAGCAGTCCCGGGGGGAGGCCATATAATTCACCCCTCCACTTT.

This clonotype was counted only a few times. Germline is not matched at one junction end, which may reflect a read error. The J gene is TRBJ2-4, the V gene TRBV2; 7 nucleotides match TRBD2. This CDR3 has 15 amino acids. Germline V gene sequence: CDR1 SNHLY, CDR2 FYNNEI. This CDR3 is CASSAGEGATNIQYF. The CDR3 nucleotides are TGTGCCAGCAGTGCCGGGGAGGGCGCCACAAACATTCAGTACTTC.

The V and J genes are TRBV13 and TRBJ2-2; D might be TRBD2 (7 bases). V lost 1 base and J lost 3, with 12 bases in between. The length of the CDR3 is 16 residues. Germline V gene sequence: CDR1 PRHDT, CDR2 FYEKMQ (reference sequence). CDR3 sequence: CASSLVPGGDTGELFF. The CDR3, as DNA: TGTGCCAGCAGCTTAGTCCCGGGGGGCGACACCGGGGAGCTGTTTTTT.

The chain combines TRBV19 with TRBJ1-5, with 8 bases aligning to TRBD1. This CDR3 is 15 amino acids long. Germline-derived CDR1 and CDR2 are LNHDA and SQIVND (reference sequence). V was pared by 6 bases and J by 5 bases, with 9 bases of the junction left unmatched. CDR3 DNA: TGTGCCAGTAGCTCGTCAGGGGGCGCTTATCAGCCCCAGCATTTT. Its translation: CASSSSGGAYQPQHF.

The chain joins TRBV6-5 to TRBJ1-6; no reliable D call. V was clipped by 5 bases and J by 5 bases, with 10 bases between them. Per the germline V gene, CDR1 is MNHEY and CDR2 is SVGAGI. The CDR3 is 14 residues long. The CDR3 DNA is TGTGCCAGCAGTGAGACGGTGAATAATTCACCCCTCCACTTT. Translation gives CASSETVNNSPLHF.

A few counts support this clonotype. This rearrangement joins TRBV5-5 to TRBJ2-3; D tentatively fits TRBD1 or TRBD2 (5 bases each). CDR1 is SGHKS and CDR2 is YYEKEE in the germline V gene (reference sequence). V was cut by 4 bases and J by 0 bases, with 15 bases left in between. The CDR3 spans 16 residues. CDR3 region: CASSVGVGGSTDTQYF. As DNA, the CDR3 is TGTGCCAGCAGCGTAGGCGTTGGGGGAAGCACAGATACGCAGTATTTT.

This clonotype has just a few counts. The gene calls are TRBV6-5 and TRBJ2-2; D is possibly TRBD2 (7 bases). The V and J ends lost 8 bases and 3 bases respectively, with 19 bases between them. The CDR3 runs 16 residues. Germline V gives CDR1 MNHEY, CDR2 SVGAGI. The CDR3 DNA reads TGTGCCAGCGTAGGGCGGGGGCACGATTACACCGGGGAGCTGTTTTTT. Translating it yields CASVGRGHDYTGELFF.

Points on this clonotype: This CDR3 fails to terminate in the conserved phenylalanine or tryptophan, so it likely reflects a read error. This chain links TRBV2 with TRBJ1-2; TRBD1 agrees at 7 bases. The CDR3 has 13 amino acids. Germline lookup yields CDR1 SNHLY and CDR2 FYNNEI. Trimming removed 4 bases from V and 2 bases from J; junction bases left unmatched: 1. The CDR3 DNA follows: TGTGCCAGCAGTGCGGACAGGAACTATGGCTACACCTCC. Protein sequence: CASSADRNYGYTS.

The V and J genes are TRBV5-1 and TRBJ2-2, with D maybe TRBD1 (6 bases). Per germline, CDR1 SGHRS and CDR2 YFSETQ. V shed 4 bases and J shed 2 bases, with 15 bases lying between them. CDR3 length: 16 residues. The DNA for the CDR3 is TGCGCCAGCAGCGTCACAGGGCCACGTAACACCGGGGAGCTGTTTTTT. Translated, it gives CASSVTGPRNTGELFF.

This clonotype was seen a few times. The chain carries TRBV27 and TRBJ2-2; 11 bases match TRBD1. The germline V gene has CDR1 MNHEY and CDR2 SMNVEV (reference sequence). V gave up 8 bases and J gave up 3 bases; unmatched junction bases: 8. The CDR3 consists of 16 residues. Written as DNA, the CDR3 is TGTGCCAGCCGCTCCGGGACAGGGGGACACACCGGGGAGCTGTTTTTT. Amino acids: CASRSGTGGHTGELFF.

Only a few counts were recorded for this clonotype. This chain links TRBV20-1 with TRBJ2-3, with 12 bases fitting TRBD2. CDR1 and CDR2 from the germline V gene are DFQATT and SNEGSKA (reference sequence). Trimming removed 6 bases from V and 8 bases from J; junction bases left unmatched: 6. The CDR3 totals 13 residues. The CDR3 DNA is TGCAGTGCCCGGACTAGCGGGGCCATTACGCAGTATTTT. Protein product: CSARTSGAITQYF.

This clonotype was seen many times. The rearrangement uses TRBV20-1 and TRBJ2-3; D is uncertain. The V end was cut by 6 bases, the J end by 2 bases, with 15 bases between. Germline V gene sequence: CDR1 DFQATT, CDR2 SNEGSKA (reference sequence). CDR3 length equals 14 residues. The CDR3 spells CSAPRAGDTDTQYF. The DNA of the CDR3 is TGCAGTGCCCCCCGGGCAGGTGACACAGATACGCAGTATTTT.

This clonotype has a handful of counts. The J gene is TRBJ2-5, the V gene TRBV2; maybe TRBD2 (7 bases). Looked up from germline, CDR1 is SNHLY and CDR2 is FYNNEI. The CDR3 contains 13 residues. Trimming removed 9 bases from V and 5 bases from J, with 16 bases in between. The CDR3 nucleotides are TGTGCCAGTAGAAGGGGGGGCGCGGAGACCCAGTACTTC. Its protein is CASRRGGAETQYF.

The rearrangement links TRBV5-4 to TRBJ1-1; D gene uncertain. Between the trimmed V and J ends, which lost 4 bases and 1 base, there was a span of 11 bases. In germline, CDR1 is SGHNT, CDR2 YYREEE (reference sequence). The CDR3 has 14 amino acids. CDR3 loop: CASSLTATNTEAFF. The CDR3 DNA reads as TGTGCCAGCAGCCTGACCGCCACGAACACTGAAGCTTTCTTT. Full variable domain (outside the CDR3, taken from reference TRBV5-4 and TRBJ1-1): ETGVTQSPTHLIKTRGQQVTLRCSSQSGHNTVSWYQQALGQGPQFIFQYYREEENGRGNFPPRFSGLQFPNYSSELNVNALELDDSALYLCASSLTATNTEAFFGQGTRLTVV.

This clonotype was picked up one time. The V gene is TRBV6-1, the J gene TRBJ1-2, with D perhaps TRBD1 (5 bases). The CDR3 has 14 amino acids. The germline gives CDR1 MNHNS, CDR2 SASEGT. Trimming stripped 5 bases from V and 5 bases from J, with 15 bases between. The CDR3 spells CASSFTGTPYGYTF. CDR3 nucleotide sequence: TGTGCCAGCAGTTTCACCGGGACTCCTTATGGCTACACCTTC.

This clonotype has a handful of counts. V and J are TRBV18 and TRBJ1-2; D unresolved. The CDR3 runs 15 residues. The germline V gene encodes CDR1 KGHSH and CDR2 LQKENI. V lost 3 bases, J lost 3 bases, and 14 bases lay in between. The CDR3 spells CASSPSTGIDYGYTF. CDR3 nucleotide sequence: TGTGCCAGCTCACCGTCGACGGGGATAGACTATGGCTACACCTTC. Complete variable domain (other parts from reference TRBV18 and TRBJ1-2): NAGVMQNPRHLVRRRGQEARLRCSPMKGHSHVYWYRQLPEEGLKFMVYLQKENIIDESGMPKERFSAEFPKEGPSILRIQQVVRGDSAAYFCASSPSTGIDYGYTFGSGTRLTVV.

This clonotype showed up just a few times. The chain couples TRBV5-1 to TRBJ2-2; D perhaps matches TRBD1 (5 bases). This CDR3 contains 13 residues. Trimming took off 5 bases at V and 2 bases at J, with 7 bases between the two ends. The germline gives CDR1 SGHRS, CDR2 YFSETQ. The CDR3 region is CASRTDNTGELFF. The CDR3 DNA follows: TGCGCCAGCAGGACAGATAACACCGGGGAGCTGTTTTTT.

This chain links TRBV30 with TRBJ2-7; perhaps TRBD2 as D (5 bases). The CDR3 spans 9 residues. V was cut by 4 bases and J by 11 bases, with 9 bases left in between. Germline V gene lookup returns CDR1 GTSNPN and CDR2 SVGIG (reference sequence). The DNA of the CDR3 is TGTGCCTGGACTTTCGGGGAGTACGTC. Protein product: CAWTFGEYV.

Only a few counts were recorded for this clonotype. This chain joins TRBV4-3 and TRBJ2-7; 9 nucleotides align to TRBD2. The CDR3 runs to 15 residues. The J segment lost 1 base and the V segment lost 2 bases, leaving 3 bases of the junction unmatched. The germline V gene has CDR1 LGHNA and CDR2 YSLEER. The CDR3 bases are TGCGCCAGCAGCCAAATGGCGGGGGGGTCCTACGAGCAGTACTTC. It specifies CASSQMAGGSYEQYF.

This clonotype was observed at least ten times. The chain uses TRBV5-1 and TRBJ2-7, with 9 bases fitting TRBD1. The V and J ends lost 4 bases and 2 bases, in that order; junction bases with no gene match: 4. Germline lookup yields CDR1 SGHRS and CDR2 YFSETQ. CDR3 length: 14 residues. CDR3 nucleotides: TGCGCCAGCAGCCCAGGGACAGGGACCTACGAGCAGTACGTC. Translating gives CASSPGTGTYEQYV.

As DNA, the CDR3 is TGCAGTGTTGTACATGGAAACTATGGCTACACCTTC. This codes for CSVVHGNYGYTF. The chain combines TRBV20-1 with TRBJ1-2, with no clear D. CDR1 is DFQATT and CDR2 is SNEGSKA in the germline V gene (reference sequence). V was shortened by 7 bases and J by 2 bases, with 11 bases between the two germline ends. CDR3 length equals 12 residues.

This clonotype was observed a few times. The J gene is TRBJ2-3, the V gene TRBV6-6; TRBD2 matches 11 bases. The CDR3 runs 15 residues. Trimming removed 7 bases from V and 6 bases from J; junction bases left unmatched: 9. Germline V gives CDR1 MNHNY, CDR2 SVGAGI (reference sequence). The CDR3 reads CASTLSGGAWDTQYF. In nucleotides, the CDR3 is TGTGCCAGCACCCTTAGCGGGGGGGCTTGGGATACGCAGTATTTT.

This clonotype was detected many times. This sequence joins TRBV19 and TRBJ1-2; TRBD1 matches 7 bases. The CDR3 spans 14 residues. Germline V gene lookup returns CDR1 LNHDA and CDR2 SQIVND (reference sequence). J lost 2 bases, V lost 6 bases, and 6 bases had no gene match. The DNA of the CDR3 is TGTGCCAGTAGAGCCCCGGGACAGAACTATGGCTACACCTTC. The encoded protein is CASRAPGQNYGYTF.